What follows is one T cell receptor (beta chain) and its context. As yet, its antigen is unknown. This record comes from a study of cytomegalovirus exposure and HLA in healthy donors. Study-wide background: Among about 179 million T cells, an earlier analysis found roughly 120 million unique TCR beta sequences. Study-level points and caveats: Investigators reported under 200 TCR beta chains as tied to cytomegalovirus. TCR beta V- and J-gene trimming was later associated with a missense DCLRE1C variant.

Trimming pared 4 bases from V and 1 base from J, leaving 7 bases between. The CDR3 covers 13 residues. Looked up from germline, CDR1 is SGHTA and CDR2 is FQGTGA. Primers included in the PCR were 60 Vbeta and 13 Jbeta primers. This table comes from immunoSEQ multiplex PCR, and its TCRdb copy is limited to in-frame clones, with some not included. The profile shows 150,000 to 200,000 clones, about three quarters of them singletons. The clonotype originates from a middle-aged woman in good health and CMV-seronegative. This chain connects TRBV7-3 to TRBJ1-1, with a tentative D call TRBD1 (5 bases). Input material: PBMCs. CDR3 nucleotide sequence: TGTGCCAGCAGCTCCCAGGGGAACACTGAAGCTTTCTTT. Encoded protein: CASSSQGNTEAFF.